A single sample is the source of the 29 T cell receptor beta chains below, sequenced in a study of human T cells and chemical hapten exposure. Time point meaning: pre-sensitization, week 0. Treatment described: therapeutic diphenylcyclopropenone sensitization with weekly scalp DPC. A single record per CDR3 protein comes from TCRdb applying MiXCR to the RACE reads. This sample has some 400,000 distinct CDR3 sequences, with 4% to 6% found just once. This material consisted of whole blood, taken in connection with sensitization to the hapten diphenylcyclopropenone (DPC). The receptors were sampled from a woman in her fifties or sixties with alopecia areata. Some clones in this sample may be carry-over from other donors' samples.

This clonotype appeared many times. The chain recombines TRBV7-9 with TRBJ2-4; D unclear. Germline CDR1 is SEHNR and CDR2 is FQNEAQ (reference sequence). The CDR3 is made up of 13 amino acids. V lost 5 bases to trimming and J lost 8 bases, with 13 bases between them. DNA for the CDR3: TGTGCCAGCAGCCCCCCCTCAAAGGACATTCAGTACTTC. Protein sequence: CASSPPSKDIQYF.

This clonotype was counted a few times. This chain links TRBV7-2 with TRBJ1-4; unclear D gene. There are 12 residues in the CDR3. Germline loops: CDR1 SGHTA, CDR2 FQGNSA. Trimming pared 5 bases from V and 5 bases from J, leaving 6 bases between. CDR3 amino acids: CASSPQNEKLFF. CDR3 nucleotide sequence: TGTGCCAGCAGCCCCCAGAATGAAAAACTGTTTTTT.

This clonotype was counted only a few times. The chain couples TRBV6-5 to TRBJ1-3; D gene unclear. Germline CDR1 is MNHEY and CDR2 is SVGAGI. V was pared by 6 bases and J by 4 bases, with 10 bases between. The CDR3 contains 13 residues. CDR3 amino acids: CASSPTRGNTIYF. CDR3 nucleotides: TGTGCCAGCAGCCCCACGAGAGGAAACACCATATATTTT.

In its sample, this clonotype was seen many times. The chain joins TRBV7-2 to TRBJ1-6, with D maybe TRBD1 (5 bases). Germline V gene lookup returns CDR1 SGHTA and CDR2 FQGNSA. Deletions cut 4 bases from V and 11 bases from J, with 12 bases between. The CDR3 consists of 13 residues. This CDR3 reads CASSSLEGTPLHF. CDR3 bases: TGTGCCAGCAGCTCCCTGGAGGGGACACCCCTCCACTTT.

In this sample, this clonotype turned up many times. CDR3 nucleotide sequence: TGCGCCAGCAGCCAAGATCCTAGCGGGGGCACAGATACGCAGTATTTT. It encodes CASSQDPSGGTDTQYF. The chain joins TRBV4-1 to TRBJ2-3; 9 bases line up with TRBD2. This CDR3 has 16 residues. V was clipped by 0 bases and J by 1 base; unmatched bases: 2. CDR1 MGHRA and CDR2 YSYEKL come from the germline V gene.

The V call is TRBV6-2 or TRBV6-3, the J call TRBJ2-7; D unclear. Trimming stripped 4 bases from V and 3 bases from J, with 7 bases between. Germline CDR1 MNHEY, CDR2 SVGEGT. CDR3 length: 12 residues. The CDR3 sequence: CASSWALYEQYF. Here the CDR3 DNA reads TGTGCCAGCAGTTGGGCGCTCTACGAGCAGTACTTC.

This chain uses TRBV6-6 with TRBJ2-7; D is ambiguous. CDR3 size: 11 residues. Trimming removed 7 bases from V and 6 bases from J, with 10 bases in between. Germline V gives CDR1 MNHNY, CDR2 SVGAGI (reference sequence). The CDR3 DNA sequence: TGTGCCAGCACCCTGGACGGCGAGCAGTACTTC. It translates to CASTLDGEQYF.

The J gene is TRBJ1-2, the V gene TRBV7-8, with D unresolved. CDR3 length: 16 residues. V gave up 0 bases and J gave up 0 bases, with 11 bases separating them. Germline CDR1 is SGHVS and CDR2 is FQNEAQ. The CDR3 nucleotides are TGTGCCAGCAGCTTAGCGCGAAGAGGGCCTAACTATGGCTACACCTTC. Translated: CASSLARRGPNYGYTF.

This clonotype was counted ten times or more. The rearrangement uses TRBV27 and TRBJ1-5; D is ambiguous. V lost 3 bases, J lost 0 bases, and 3 bases lay in between. The CDR3 consists of 13 residues. Germline V gene sequence: CDR1 MNHEY, CDR2 SMNVEV (reference sequence). The DNA of the CDR3 is TGTGCCAGCAGTTTCCGTAGCAATCAGCCCCAGCATTTT. It yields the protein CASSFRSNQPQHF.

This clonotype was detected only a few times. The rearrangement joins TRBV4-1 to TRBJ1-5; D call uncertain. This CDR3 contains 16 residues. The germline V gene has CDR1 MGHRA and CDR2 YSYEKL. Trimming pared 1 base from V and 0 bases from J, leaving 10 bases between. This CDR3 is CASSQATTLSNQPQHF. CDR3 coding DNA: TGCGCCAGCAGCCAAGCCACGACACTTAGCAATCAGCCCCAGCATTTT.

Turning to this clonotype: This may be a read error, as it is one base from a much larger clone. The chain couples TRBV6-2 or TRBV6-3 to TRBJ2-3, with a possible D match to TRBD1 (5 bases). The CDR3 length is 15 residues. CDR1 and CDR2 (germline): MNHEY, SVGEGT. The CDR3 loop is CASSYSSRGADAQYF. DNA for the CDR3: TGTGCCAGCAGTTACTCGTCAAGGGGCGCAGATGCGCAGTATTTT.

There are many counts of this clonotype. The chain combines TRBV19 with TRBJ1-2; 7 bases fit TRBD1. There are 12 residues in the CDR3. With V trimmed by 6 bases and J by 6 bases, 4 bases remained unmatched. Germline CDR1 LNHDA, CDR2 SQIVND (reference sequence). The CDR3 sequence: CASRADRDGYTF. Here the CDR3 DNA reads TGTGCCAGTAGGGCAGACAGGGATGGCTACACCTTC.

The sample holds a few counts of this clonotype. The V gene is TRBV3-1, the J gene TRBJ2-3; D remains ambiguous. Germline lookup yields CDR1 LGHDT and CDR2 YNNKEL (reference sequence). With 6 bases removed from V and 2 bases from J, the gap between germline ends came to 9 bases. The CDR3 consists of 13 residues. The CDR3 spells CASRDLVTDTQYF. The CDR3 nucleotides read TGTGCCAGCAGGGACCTCGTCACAGATACGCAGTATTTT.

This clonotype was picked up many times. The chain combines TRBV28 with TRBJ2-7; 8 nucleotides agree with TRBD2. The V gene's germline CDR1 is MDHEN and CDR2 SYDVKM. V lost 4 bases, J lost 3 bases, and 8 bases stayed unmatched. The CDR3 extends over 15 amino acids. The CDR3 sequence is CASSSRTSSVYEQYF. The CDR3 DNA sequence: TGTGCCAGCAGTTCACGGACTAGCAGCGTCTACGAGCAGTACTTC.

This clonotype was detected many times. V and J are TRBV11-2 and TRBJ2-5, with TRBD2 identical over 9 bases. From germline, CDR1 is SGHAT and CDR2 FQNNGV. V dropped 5 bases and J dropped 2; count of bases not matched to a gene: 9. The CDR3 is made up of 16 amino acids. CDR3 DNA: TGTGCCAGCAGCCCGGGGACTAGCAGCTCTCAAGAGACCCAGTACTTC. This codes for CASSPGTSSSQETQYF.

This chain connects TRBV7-2 to TRBJ2-2, with 7 bases aligning to TRBD2. V shed 2 bases, J shed 7 bases, and the junction held 7 bases outside the gene matches. This CDR3 is 15 amino acids long. In germline, CDR1 is SGHTA, CDR2 FQGNSA. The DNA of the CDR3 is TGTGCCAGCAGCTTAAAGCGGGGTTCGGGCGGGGAGCTGTTTTTT. It specifies CASSLKRGSGGELFF.

In this sample, this clonotype turned up many times. V and J are TRBV10-3 and TRBJ1-1; D is possibly TRBD1 (5 bases). This CDR3 is 13 amino acids long. V gave up 10 bases and J gave up 0 bases, with 12 bases separating them. Germline assignment: CDR1 ENHRY and CDR2 SYGVKD. CDR3 nucleotides: TGTGCCACCAAGGACATCATGAACACTGAAGCTTTCTTT. Protein product: CATKDIMNTEAFF.

This clonotype was found a few times. The rearrangement links TRBV5-1 to TRBJ2-7; 9 nucleotides agree with TRBD2. The V segment lost 0 bases and the J segment 3 bases; nucleotides outside the gene matches: 7. Germline values: CDR1 SGHRS, CDR2 YFSETQ. The CDR3 is made up of 16 amino acids. CDR3 sequence: CASSLAGLAGDYEQYF. The CDR3 nucleotides read TGCGCCAGCAGCTTGGCCGGGTTAGCGGGGGACTACGAGCAGTACTTC. Filled out from reference TRBV5-1 and TRBJ2-7, the complete variable domain reads KAGVTQTPRYLIKTRGQQVTLSCSPISGHRSVSWYQQTPGQGLQFLFEYFSETQRNKGNFPGRFSGRQFSNSRSEMNVSTLELGDSALYLCASSLAGLAGDYEQYFGPGTRLTVT.

This clonotype came up many times. This rearrangement joins TRBV18 to TRBJ1-5, with no clear D. Looked up from germline, CDR1 is KGHSH and CDR2 is LQKENI. The CDR3 is made up of 17 amino acids. V dropped 2 bases and J dropped 5 bases, with 19 bases sitting between them. The CDR3 protein is CASSPSGRALVDQPQHF. In DNA form, the CDR3 reads TGTGCCAGCTCACCAAGCGGCCGGGCCCTAGTCGATCAGCCCCAGCATTTT. The whole variable domain, remainder taken from reference TRBV18 and TRBJ1-5, is NAGVMQNPRHLVRRRGQEARLRCSPMKGHSHVYWYRQLPEEGLKFMVYLQKENIIDESGMPKERFSAEFPKEGPSILRIQQVVRGDSAAYFCASSPSGRALVDQPQHFGDGTRLSIL.

In this sample, this clonotype turned up many times. The chain employs TRBV9 and TRBJ2-1; unclear D gene. Germline-derived CDR1 and CDR2 are SGDLS and YYNGEE. The ends were cut back, 7 bases at V and 0 bases at J, with 14 bases in the middle. The CDR3 is made up of 15 amino acids. The CDR3 spells CASHPAGSSYNEQFF. CDR3 sequence (DNA): TGTGCCAGCCACCCAGCTGGCAGCTCCTACAATGAGCAGTTCTTC.

This clonotype was found many times. An end of the junction does not agree with germline; a read error may underlie this. The chain recombines TRBV5-1 with TRBJ2-2, with no clear D. Germline CDR1 SGHRS, CDR2 YFSETQ. The CDR3 sequence is 12 residues long. CDR3 loop: CASSFNTGELFF. The CDR3 bases are TGTGCCAGCAGTTTCAACACCGGGGAGCTGTTTTTT.

The sample holds many counts of this clonotype. A junction end diverges from the germline sequence, so it may reflect a read error. The chain employs TRBV12-3 or TRBV12-4 and TRBJ2-3; 15 positions agree with TRBD2. The CDR3 has 16 residues. The CDR3 sequence is CASSPGLAGGTDTQYF. For the CDR3, the DNA is TGCGCCAGCAGTCCCGGACTAGCGGGGGGGACAGATACGCAGTATTTT.

This clonotype has at least ten counts. The chain uses TRBV2 and TRBJ2-3; TRBD1 matches 7 bases. V shed 6 bases and J 3 bases; nucleotides not matched to a gene: 12. The germline V gene has CDR1 SNHLY and CDR2 FYNNEI. The CDR3 consists of 16 residues. The CDR3 spells CASSIPRGLATDTQYF. CDR3 sequence (DNA): TGTGCCAGCAGCATCCCGAGGGGGCTTGCAACAGATACGCAGTATTTT.

This clonotype was seen many times. The V gene is TRBV5-4, the J gene TRBJ1-2; D might be TRBD1 (5 bases). There are 14 residues in the CDR3. Germline values: CDR1 SGHNT, CDR2 YYREEE (reference sequence). V gave up 0 bases and J gave up 3 bases, with 9 bases separating them. CDR3 DNA: TGTGCCAGCAGCTTGGCTGCGGGGGACTATGGCTACACCTTC. This translates into CASSLAAGDYGYTF.

The J gene is TRBJ1-6, the V gene TRBV20-1, with a weak D call TRBD1 (6 bases). CDR3 length: 14 residues. V was trimmed by 6 bases and J by 6 bases, leaving 15 bases between them. From germline, CDR1 is DFQATT and CDR2 SNEGSKA (reference sequence). Written as DNA, the CDR3 is TGCAGTGCCCGGCGGGGGGCCGTTAATTCACCCCTCCACTTT. Amino acids: CSARRGAVNSPLHF.

This clonotype was seen only a few times. The chain uses TRBV27 and TRBJ2-3; D unclear. CDR1 is MNHEY and CDR2 is SMNVEV in the germline V gene (reference sequence). The V end lost 7 bases, the J end lost 4 bases, and 12 bases lay between the germline ends. This CDR3 region has 13 residues. CDR3 in amino acids: CASTSLESDTQYF. The CDR3 DNA follows: TGTGCCAGCACCTCCCTCGAGTCAGATACGCAGTATTTT.

This clonotype has a count of ten or more. This chain uses TRBV27 with TRBJ2-7; D ambiguous. V was cut by 4 bases and J by 7 bases, with 14 bases left in between. Germline CDR1 and CDR2: MNHEY and SMNVEV (reference sequence). CDR3 length: 13 residues. DNA of the CDR3: TGTGCCAGCAGTTGGTCAGAAATGGGGGAGCAGTACTTC. Amino acid sequence: CASSWSEMGEQYF.

This clonotype was counted ten times or more. CDR3 amino acids: CASSSRDAVPYEQYF. CDR3 nucleotides: TGTGCCAGCAGCTCACGGGACGCCGTTCCCTACGAGCAGTACTTC. V usage is TRBV7-9 and J usage is TRBJ2-7; D is perhaps TRBD1 or TRBD2 (5 bases each). The CDR3 covers 15 residues. Germline loops: CDR1 SEHNR, CDR2 FQNEAQ (reference sequence). V was shortened by 4 bases and J by 2 bases, with 15 bases between the two germline ends.

Ten or more counts support this clonotype. V is TRBV6-5 and J is TRBJ1-6; the D is unclear. CDR3 length: 15 residues. With 0 bases removed from V and 9 bases from J, the gap between germline ends came to 12 bases. Germline lookup yields CDR1 MNHEY and CDR2 SVGAGI. The CDR3: CASSYSRDNVSPLHF. The CDR3 coding sequence is TGTGCCAGCAGTTACTCCCGCGACAACGTTTCACCCCTCCACTTT.